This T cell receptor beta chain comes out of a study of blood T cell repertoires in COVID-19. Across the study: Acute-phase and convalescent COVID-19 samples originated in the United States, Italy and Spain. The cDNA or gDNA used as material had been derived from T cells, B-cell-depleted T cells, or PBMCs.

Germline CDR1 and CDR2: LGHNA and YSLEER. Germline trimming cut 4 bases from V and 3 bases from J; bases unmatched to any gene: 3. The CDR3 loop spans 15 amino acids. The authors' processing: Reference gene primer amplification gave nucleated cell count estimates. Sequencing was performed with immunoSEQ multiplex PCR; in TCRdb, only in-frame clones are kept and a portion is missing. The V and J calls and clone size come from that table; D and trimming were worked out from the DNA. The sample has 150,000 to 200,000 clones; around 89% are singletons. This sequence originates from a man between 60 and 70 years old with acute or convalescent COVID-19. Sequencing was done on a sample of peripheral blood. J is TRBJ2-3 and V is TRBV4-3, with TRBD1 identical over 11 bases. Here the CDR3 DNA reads TGCGCCAGCAGCCCCCGGGACAGGGGGACAGATACGCAGTATTTT. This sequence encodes CASSPRDRGTDTQYF.